This T cell receptor (beta chain) originates from a study of early T cells in non-severe SARS-CoV-2 infection. In TCRdb, the 5' RACE reads were re-called with MiXCR into one record per CDR3 protein. The sample includes about 31,000 distinct CDR3 sequences, 5% to 6% of them seen just once. The sequence came from an adult who was a healthcare worker with PCR-confirmed SARS-CoV-2 infection or an uninfected control (not recorded which). Source material: whole blood.

CDR3 DNA sequence: TGTGCCAGCCAACGCAGAACTCAGGGGGTGAACACTGAAGCTTTCTTT. This codes for CASQRRTQGVNTEAFF. The chain uses TRBV19 and TRBJ1-1; 7 bases match TRBD1. CDR1 and CDR2 from the germline V gene are LNHDA and SQIVND (reference sequence). J was trimmed by 0 bases and V by 9 bases; bases with no gene match: 13. The CDR3 runs 16 residues.